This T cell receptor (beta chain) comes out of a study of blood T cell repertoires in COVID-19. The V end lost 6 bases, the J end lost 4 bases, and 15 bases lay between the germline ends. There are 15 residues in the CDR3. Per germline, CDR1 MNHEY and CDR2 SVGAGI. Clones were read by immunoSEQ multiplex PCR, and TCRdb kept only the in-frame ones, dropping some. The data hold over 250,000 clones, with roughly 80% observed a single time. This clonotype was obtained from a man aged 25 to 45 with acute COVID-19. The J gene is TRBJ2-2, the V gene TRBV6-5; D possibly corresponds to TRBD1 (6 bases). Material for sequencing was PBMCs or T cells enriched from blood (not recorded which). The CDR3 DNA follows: TGTGCCAGCAGCCCCACCAGGGGTCCCACCGGGGAGCTGTTTTTT. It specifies CASSPTRGPTGELFF.